This T cell receptor (beta chain) was observed in a study of radiotherapy plus CTLA-4 blockade in lung cancer. V lost 5 bases and J 4 bases, leaving 12 bases between the germline ends. This CDR3 spans 14 amino acids. Germline-derived CDR1 and CDR2 are MDHEN and SYDVKM. Clones were read by immunoSEQ multiplex PCR, and TCRdb kept only the in-frame ones, dropping some. The data contain around 90,000 clones, about 80% of them singletons. The sequencing here drew on peripheral blood, taken from a patient treated with radiotherapy plus ipilimumab. The source is a human donor with non-small cell lung cancer who had stable disease on radiotherapy plus ipilimumab. The J gene is TRBJ1-3, the V gene TRBV28, with D perhaps TRBD1 (5 bases). CDR3 bases: TGTGCCAGCAGTGCTCAGGGCCCAGGAAACACCATATATTTT. As protein: CASSAQGPGNTIYF. Filled out from reference TRBV28 and TRBJ1-3, the complete variable domain reads DVKVTQSSRYLVKRTGEKVFLECVQDMDHENMFWYRQDPGLGLRLIYFSYDVKMKEKGDIPEGYSVSREKKERFSLILESASTNQTSMYLCASSAQGPGNTIYFGEGSWLTVV.